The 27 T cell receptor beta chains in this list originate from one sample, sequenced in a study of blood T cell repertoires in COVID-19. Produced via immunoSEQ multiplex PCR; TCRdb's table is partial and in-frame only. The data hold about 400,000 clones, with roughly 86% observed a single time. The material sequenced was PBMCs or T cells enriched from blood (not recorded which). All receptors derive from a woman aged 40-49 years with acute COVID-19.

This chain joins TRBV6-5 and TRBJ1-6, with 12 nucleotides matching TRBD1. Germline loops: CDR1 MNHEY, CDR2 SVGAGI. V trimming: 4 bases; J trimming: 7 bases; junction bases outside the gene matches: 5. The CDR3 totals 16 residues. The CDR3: CASSLAGTGGNSPLHF. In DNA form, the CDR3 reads TGTGCCAGCAGTTTAGCCGGGACAGGGGGCAATTCACCCCTCCACTTT.

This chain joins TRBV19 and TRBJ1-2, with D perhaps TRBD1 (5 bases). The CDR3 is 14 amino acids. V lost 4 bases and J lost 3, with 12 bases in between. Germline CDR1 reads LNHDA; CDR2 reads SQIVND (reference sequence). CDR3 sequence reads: CASSTPGLDYGYTF. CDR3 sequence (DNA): TGTGCCAGTAGTACGCCGGGACTGGACTATGGCTACACCTTC.

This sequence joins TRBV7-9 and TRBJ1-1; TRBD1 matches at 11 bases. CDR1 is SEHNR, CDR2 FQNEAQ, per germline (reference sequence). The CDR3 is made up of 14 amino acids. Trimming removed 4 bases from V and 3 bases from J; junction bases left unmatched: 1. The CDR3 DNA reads TGTGCCAGCAGCTCGGGACAGGGGGACACTGAAGCTTTCTTT. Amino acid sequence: CASSSGQGDTEAFF.

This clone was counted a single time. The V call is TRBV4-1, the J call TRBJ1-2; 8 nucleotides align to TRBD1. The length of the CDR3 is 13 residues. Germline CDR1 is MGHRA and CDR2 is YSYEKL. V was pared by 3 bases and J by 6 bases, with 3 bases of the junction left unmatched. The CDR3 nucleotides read TGCGCCAGCAGCCACCGACAGGGGAATGGCTACACCTTC. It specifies CASSHRQGNGYTF.

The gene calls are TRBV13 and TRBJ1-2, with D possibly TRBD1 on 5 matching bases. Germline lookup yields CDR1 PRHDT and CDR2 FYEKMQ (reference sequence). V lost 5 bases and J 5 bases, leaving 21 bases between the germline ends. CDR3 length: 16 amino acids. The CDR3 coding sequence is TGTGCCAGCAGCCGACCCCAGACCTGGGGGGAGTATGGCTACACCTTC. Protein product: CASSRPQTWGEYGYTF. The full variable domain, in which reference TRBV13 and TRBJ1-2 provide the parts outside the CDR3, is AAGVIQSPRHLIKEKRETATLKCYPIPRHDTVYWYQQGPGQDPQFLISFYEKMQSDKGSIPDRFSAQQFSDYHSELNMSSLELGDSALYFCASSRPQTWGEYGYTFGSGTRLTVV.

This chain's CDR3 is CASRKTNTDTQYF. In DNA form, the CDR3 reads TGTGCCAGCAGGAAGACTAACACAGATACGCAGTATTTT. The genes are TRBV6-5 and TRBJ2-3; TRBD2 is a possible D gene (5 bases). Germline CDR1 is MNHEY and CDR2 is SVGAGI. The length of the CDR3 is 13 residues. The germline V and J ends were trimmed by 6 bases and 2 bases, with 9 bases remaining between them.

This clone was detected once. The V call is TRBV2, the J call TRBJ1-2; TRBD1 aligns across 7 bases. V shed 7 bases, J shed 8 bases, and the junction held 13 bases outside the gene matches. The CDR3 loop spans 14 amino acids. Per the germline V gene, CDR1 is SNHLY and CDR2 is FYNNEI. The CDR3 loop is CASIIEGASYGYTF. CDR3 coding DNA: TGTGCCAGCATCATTGAGGGGGCGTCTTACGGCTACACCTTC. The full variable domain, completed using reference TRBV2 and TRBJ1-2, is EPEVTQTPSHQVTQMGQEVILRCVPISNHLYFYWYRQILGQKVEFLVSFYNNEISEKSEIFDDQFSVERPDGSNFTLKIRSTKLEDSAMYFCASIIEGASYGYTFGSGTRLTVV.

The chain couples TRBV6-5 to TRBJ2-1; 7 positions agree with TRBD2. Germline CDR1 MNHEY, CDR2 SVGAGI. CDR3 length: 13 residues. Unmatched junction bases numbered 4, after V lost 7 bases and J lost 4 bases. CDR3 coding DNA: TGTGCCAGCAACCCAGCGGGGTACAATGAGCAGTTCTTC. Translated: CASNPAGYNEQFF.

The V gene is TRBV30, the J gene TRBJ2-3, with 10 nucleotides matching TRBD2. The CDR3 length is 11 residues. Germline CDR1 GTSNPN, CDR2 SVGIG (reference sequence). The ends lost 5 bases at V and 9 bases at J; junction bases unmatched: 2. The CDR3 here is CAWDSGGTQYF. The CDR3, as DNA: TGTGCCTGGGATAGCGGGGGGACGCAGTATTTT.

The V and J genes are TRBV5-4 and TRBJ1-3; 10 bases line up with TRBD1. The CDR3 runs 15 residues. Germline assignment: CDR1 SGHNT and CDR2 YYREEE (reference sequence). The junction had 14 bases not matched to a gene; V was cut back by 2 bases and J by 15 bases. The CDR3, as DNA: TGTGCCAGCAGCTTCGAAGTTTCCGGGACAGGGGTACGATATTTT. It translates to CASSFEVSGTGVRYF.

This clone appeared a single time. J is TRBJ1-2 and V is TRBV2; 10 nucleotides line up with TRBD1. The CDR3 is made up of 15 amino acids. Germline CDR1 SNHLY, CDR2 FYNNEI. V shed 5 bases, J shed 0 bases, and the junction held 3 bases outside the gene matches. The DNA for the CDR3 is TGTGCCAGCAGTAAGACAGGGGGCGCTAACTATGGCTACACCTTC. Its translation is CASSKTGGANYGYTF.

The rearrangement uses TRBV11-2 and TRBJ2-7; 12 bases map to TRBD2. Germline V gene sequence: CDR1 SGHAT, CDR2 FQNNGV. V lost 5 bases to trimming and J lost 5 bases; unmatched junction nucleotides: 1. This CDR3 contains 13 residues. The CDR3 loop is CASSGLAGHEQYF. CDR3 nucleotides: TGTGCCAGCAGCGGACTAGCGGGGCACGAGCAGTACTTC.

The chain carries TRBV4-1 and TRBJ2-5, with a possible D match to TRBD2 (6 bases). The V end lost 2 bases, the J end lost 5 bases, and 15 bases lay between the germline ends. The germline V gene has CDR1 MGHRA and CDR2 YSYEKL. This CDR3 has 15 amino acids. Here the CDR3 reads CASSQSGGVEETQYF. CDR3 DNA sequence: TGCGCCAGCAGCCAATCCGGAGGGGTGGAGGAGACCCAGTACTTC.

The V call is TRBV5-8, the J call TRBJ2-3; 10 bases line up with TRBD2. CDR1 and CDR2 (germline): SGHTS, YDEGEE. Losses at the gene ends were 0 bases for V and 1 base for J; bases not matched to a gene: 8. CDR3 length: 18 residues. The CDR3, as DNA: TGTGCCAGCAGCTTGGCGTGGCTAGCGGGGGCCCGCACAGATACGCAGTATTTT. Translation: CASSLAWLAGARTDTQYF.

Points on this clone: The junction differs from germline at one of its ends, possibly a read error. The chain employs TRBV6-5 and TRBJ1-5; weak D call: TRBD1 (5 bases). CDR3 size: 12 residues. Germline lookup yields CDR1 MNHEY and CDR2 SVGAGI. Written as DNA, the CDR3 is TGTGCCAGCCAGTGGGGCAACCAGCCCCAGCATTTT. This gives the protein CASQWGNQPQHF.

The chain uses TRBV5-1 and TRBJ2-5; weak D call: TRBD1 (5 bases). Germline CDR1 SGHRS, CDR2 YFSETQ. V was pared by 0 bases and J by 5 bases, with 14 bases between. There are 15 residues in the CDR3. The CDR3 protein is CASSLGGGFGETQYF. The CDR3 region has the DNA TGCGCCAGCAGCTTGGGGGGCGGCTTTGGGGAGACCCAGTACTTC.

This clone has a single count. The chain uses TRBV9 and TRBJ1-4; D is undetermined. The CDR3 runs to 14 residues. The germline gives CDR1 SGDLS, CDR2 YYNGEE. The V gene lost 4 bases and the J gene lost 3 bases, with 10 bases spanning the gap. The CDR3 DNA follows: TGTGCCAGCAGCCCCCAGGTGGCTAATGAAAAACTGTTTTTT. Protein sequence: CASSPQVANEKLFF. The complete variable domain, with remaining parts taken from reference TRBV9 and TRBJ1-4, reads DSGVTQTPKHLITATGQRVTLRCSPRSGDLSVYWYQQSLDQGLQFLIQYYNGEERAKGNILERFSAQQFPDLHSELNLSSLELGDSALYFCASSPQVANEKLFFGSGTQLSVL.

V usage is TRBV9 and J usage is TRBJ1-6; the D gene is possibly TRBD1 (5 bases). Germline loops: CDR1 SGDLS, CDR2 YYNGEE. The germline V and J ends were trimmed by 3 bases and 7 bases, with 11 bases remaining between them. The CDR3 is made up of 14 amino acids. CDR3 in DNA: TGTGCCAGCAGCGAACGACAGTACAATTCACCCCTCCACTTT. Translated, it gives CASSERQYNSPLHF.

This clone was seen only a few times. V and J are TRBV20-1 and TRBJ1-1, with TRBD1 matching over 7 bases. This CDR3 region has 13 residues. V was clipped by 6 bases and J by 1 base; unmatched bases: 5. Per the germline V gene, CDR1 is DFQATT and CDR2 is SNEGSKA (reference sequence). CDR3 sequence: CSASDRENTEAFF. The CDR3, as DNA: TGCAGTGCAAGTGACAGGGAGAACACTGAAGCTTTCTTT.

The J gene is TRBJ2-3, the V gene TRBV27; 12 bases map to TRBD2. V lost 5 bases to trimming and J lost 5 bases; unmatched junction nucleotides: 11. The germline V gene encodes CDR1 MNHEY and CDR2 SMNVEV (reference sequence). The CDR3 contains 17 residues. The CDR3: CASSRGTSGSYVDTQYF. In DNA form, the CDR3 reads TGTGCCAGCAGTCGAGGGACTAGCGGGTCCTATGTAGATACGCAGTATTTT.

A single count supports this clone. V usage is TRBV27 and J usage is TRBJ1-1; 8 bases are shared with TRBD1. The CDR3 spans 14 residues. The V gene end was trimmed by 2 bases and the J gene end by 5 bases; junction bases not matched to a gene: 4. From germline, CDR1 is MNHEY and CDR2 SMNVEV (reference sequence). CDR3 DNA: TGTGCCAGCAGTTTAAACAGGGGGAGAACTGAAGCTTTCTTT. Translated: CASSLNRGRTEAFF.

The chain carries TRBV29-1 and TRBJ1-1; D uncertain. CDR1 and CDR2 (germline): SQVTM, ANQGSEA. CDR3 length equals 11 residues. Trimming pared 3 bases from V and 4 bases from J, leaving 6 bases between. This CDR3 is CSVDSGTEAFF. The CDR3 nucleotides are TGCAGCGTTGATAGTGGCACTGAAGCTTTCTTT.

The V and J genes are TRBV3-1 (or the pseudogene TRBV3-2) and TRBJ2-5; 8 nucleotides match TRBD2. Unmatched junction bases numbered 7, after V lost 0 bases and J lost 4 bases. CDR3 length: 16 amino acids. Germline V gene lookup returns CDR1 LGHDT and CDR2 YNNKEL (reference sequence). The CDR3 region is CASSQDLGLGGETQYF. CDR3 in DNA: TGTGCCAGCAGCCAAGATTTGGGACTAGGGGGAGAGACCCAGTACTTC.

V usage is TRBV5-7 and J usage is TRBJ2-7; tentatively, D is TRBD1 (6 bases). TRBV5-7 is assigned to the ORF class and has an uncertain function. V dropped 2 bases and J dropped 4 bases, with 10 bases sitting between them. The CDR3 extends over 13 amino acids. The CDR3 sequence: CASSFGDKYEQYF. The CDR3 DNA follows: TGTGCCAGCAGCTTTGGGGACAAGTACGAGCAGTACTTC.

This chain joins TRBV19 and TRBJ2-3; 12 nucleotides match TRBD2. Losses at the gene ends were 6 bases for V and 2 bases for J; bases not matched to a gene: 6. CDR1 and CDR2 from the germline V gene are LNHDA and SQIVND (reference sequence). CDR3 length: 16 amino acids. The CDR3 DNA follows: TGTGCCAGTAGCCCCACTAGCGGGGGGACCACAGATACGCAGTATTTT. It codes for CASSPTSGGTTDTQYF.

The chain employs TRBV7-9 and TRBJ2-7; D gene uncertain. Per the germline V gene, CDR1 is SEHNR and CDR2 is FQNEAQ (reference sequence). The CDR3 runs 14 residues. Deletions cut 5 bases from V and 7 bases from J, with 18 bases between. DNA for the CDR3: TGTGCCAGCAGCCTTACTCCCCCTGTTTCTGAGCAGTACTTC. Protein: CASSLTPPVSEQYF.

CDR3 sequence reads: CASTLPGGSGGLTQYF. DNA for the CDR3: TGTGCCAGCACCCTACCAGGGGGTAGCGGGGGGTTAACGCAGTATTTT. The V gene is TRBV7-2, the J gene TRBJ2-3, with 10 positions matching TRBD2. The germline V gene encodes CDR1 SGHTA and CDR2 FQGNSA. The V and J ends lost 7 bases and 9 bases, in that order; junction bases with no gene match: 16. This CDR3 comprises 16 residues.